Listed below are T cell receptor beta chains from one sample, sequenced in a study of healthy donors' naive CD4 and CD8 T cells. TCRdb re-analysed the reads in MiXCR, keeping a single row per CDR3 protein. The sample contains roughly 200,000 distinct CDR3 sequences, 74% of which appear only once. Specimen: naive CD4+ and CD8+ T cells sorted from blood, pooled from several donors. The source of these receptors is a pool of human donors in good health; the sample pools cells from several healthy donors. CDR3s include the opening cysteine and the closing phenylalanine or tryptophan. D genes are given only for firm matches. Only part of the rows carry a size: once, few, many, or a class if the clone is expanded.

D: .
V: TRBV6-6
length: 13
J: TRBJ2-5
size: .
DNA: TGTGCCAGCAGTCTGACTGGAGGAGAGACCCAGTACTTC
CDR3: CASSLTGGETQYF

D: TRBD2
V: TRBV29-1
length: 12
J: TRBJ2-7
size: few
DNA: TGCAGCGTTGTCGTAGCGGGCTACGAGCAGTACTTC
CDR3: CSVVVAGYEQYF

D: .
V: TRBV19
length: 14
J: TRBJ1-2
size: .
DNA: TGTGCCACCCGAGAGGGGCAGGGAGGCTATGGCTACACCTTC
CDR3: CATREGQGGYGYTF

D: TRBD1
V: TRBV28
length: 15
J: TRBJ1-2
size: .
DNA: TGTGCCAGCAGTCACTCCCGGACAGGGTGGTATGGCTACACCTTC
CDR3: CASSHSRTGWYGYTF

D: .
V: TRBV29-1
length: 12
J: TRBJ2-3
size: .
DNA: TGCAGCGTTGAAGAGAGCACAGATACGCAGTATTTT
CDR3: CSVEESTDTQYF

D: .
V: TRBV11-1
length: 16
J: TRBJ2-7
size: .
DNA: TGTGCCAGCAGCTACGGACGAGGGCAGGGGATCTACGAGCAGTACTTC
CDR3: CASSYGRGQGIYEQYF

D: TRBD1
V: TRBV29-1
length: 15
J: TRBJ1-2
size: .
DNA: TGCAGCGTTGCTGGGGGGGACAGCCCTAACTATGGCTACACCTTC
CDR3: CSVAGGDSPNYGYTF

D: .
V: TRBV29-1
length: 12
J: TRBJ2-4
size: few
DNA: TGCAGCGTTGAAGGAGGGCCGGACATTCAGTACTTC
CDR3: CSVEGGPDIQYF

D: .
V: TRBV12-5
length: 17
J: TRBJ2-2
size: .
DNA: TGTGCTAGTGGTTCCCCTTCGCCCGGGGGCAGCACCGGGGAGCTGTTTTTT
CDR3: CASGSPSPGGSTGELFF

D: .
V: TRBV6-5
length: 12
J: TRBJ1-5
size: once
DNA: TGTGCCAGCTCGTCTGGCCGTCAGCCCCAGCATTTT
CDR3: CASSSGRQPQHF

D: TRBD2
V: TRBV6-6
length: 15
J: TRBJ2-7
size: .
DNA: TGTGCCAGCAGCCAACTCGGGGGGAAGCGCTACGAGCAGTACTTC
CDR3: CASSQLGGKRYEQYF

D: .
V: TRBV24-1
length: 17
J: TRBJ2-1
size: .
DNA: TGTGCCACCAGTGATTTTCGGGACTTGAGCTCCTACAATGAGCAGTTCTTC
CDR3: CATSDFRDLSSYNEQFF

D: TRBD1
V: TRBV6-5
length: 14
J: TRBJ2-2
size: .
DNA: TGTGCCAGCAGTCGGGACAGGGTAACCGGGGAGCTGTTTTTT
CDR3: CASSRDRVTGELFF

D: .
V: TRBV5-4
length: 14
J: TRBJ1-2
size: .
DNA: TGTGCCAGCAGCATCCGGGACGGTGACTATGGCTACACCTTC
CDR3: CASSIRDGDYGYTF

D: .
V: TRBV6-2/TRBV6-3
length: 15
J: TRBJ1-5
size: .
DNA: TGTGCCAGCAGTTCCTGGACAAAGGATAATCAGCCCCAGCATTTT
CDR3: CASSSWTKDNQPQHF

D: .
V: TRBV2
length: 18
J: TRBJ1-1
size: .
DNA: TGTGCCAGCACCGACCCGAGGTGGCAGGAGCTCAGTCCAAGTGAAGCTTTCTTT
CDR3: CASTDPRWQELSPSEAFF

D: .
V: TRBV6-5
length: 12
J: TRBJ2-3
size: .
DNA: TGTGCCAGCAAGGTAGCATCCGATACGCAGTATTTT
CDR3: CASKVASDTQYF

D: .
V: TRBV29-1
length: 11
J: TRBJ2-1
size: .
DNA: TGCAGTTTTGGGCACTCGAGCGAGCAGTTCTTC
CDR3: CSFGHSSEQFF

D: .
V: TRBV29-1
length: 16
J: TRBJ2-5
size: once
DNA: TGCAGCGTTGAACTTCGCGAGACAGGAGGGGAAGAGACCCAGTACTTC
CDR3: CSVELRETGGEETQYF

D: .
V: TRBV28
length: 16
J: TRBJ1-5
size: .
DNA: TGTGCCAGCAGCCCTTTGGGGCGAGGGAGCAATCAGCCCCAGCATTTT
CDR3: CASSPLGRGSNQPQHF

D: .
V: TRBV29-1
length: 13
J: TRBJ2-7
size: .
DNA: TGCAGCACAAGGACCGGGAAGTCCTACGAGCAGTACTTC
CDR3: CSTRTGKSYEQYF

D: .
V: TRBV2
length: 14
J: TRBJ2-5
size: .
DNA: TGTGCCAGCAGGGCCCTCACGGACCGGGAGACCCAGTACTTC
CDR3: CASRALTDRETQYF

D: .
V: TRBV10-3
length: 12
J: TRBJ1-2
size: .
DNA: TGTGCCACTTCGGATAAGAACTATGGCTACACCTTC
CDR3: CATSDKNYGYTF

D: .
V: TRBV5-6
length: 13
J: TRBJ2-7
size: few
DNA: TGTGCCAGCAGCGTTTCGCGTAGAAACGAGCAGTACTTC
CDR3: CASSVSRRNEQYF

D: .
V: TRBV15
length: 13
J: TRBJ2-5
size: .
DNA: TGTGCCACCAGCGGGGCCTCCTCTTTCCCCCAGTACTTC
CDR3: CATSGASSFPQYF

D: TRBD2
V: TRBV20-1
length: 15
J: TRBJ2-1
size: .
DNA: TGCAGTGCTCTCACTTCCGGGACTAGCGGGCTTGAGCAGTTCTTC
CDR3: CSALTSGTSGLEQFF

D: .
V: TRBV29-1
length: 13
J: TRBJ2-5
size: .
DNA: TGCAGCGCTGCAGGGGAGACTCAAGAGACCCAGTACTTC
CDR3: CSAAGETQETQYF

D: .
V: TRBV30
length: 15
J: TRBJ2-1
size: .
DNA: TGTGCCTGGATGGCTAGCGCTTTCTCCTACAATGAGCAGTTCTTC
CDR3: CAWMASAFSYNEQFF

D: .
V: TRBV10-3
length: 14
J: TRBJ1-1
size: few
DNA: TGTGCCATCAGTGAGCGGGGCAGAAACACTGAAGCTTTCTTT
CDR3: CAISERGRNTEAFF

D: .
V: TRBV15
length: 13
J: TRBJ2-4
size: .
DNA: TGTGCCACCAGCAGAGACGAAGCGGGCATTCAGTACTTC
CDR3: CATSRDEAGIQYF

D: .
V: TRBV6-5
length: 14
J: TRBJ1-3
size: .
DNA: TGTGCCAGCAGCCGAAATCGCTCTGGAAACACCATATATTTT
CDR3: CASSRNRSGNTIYF

D: .
V: TRBV4-1
length: 18
J: TRBJ2-5
size: .
DNA: TGCGCCAGCAGCCGAATAGCACTTGGGGGCGGGGGCCAAGAGACCCAGTACTTC
CDR3: CASSRIALGGGGQETQYF

D: .
V: TRBV15
length: 13
J: TRBJ2-1
size: .
DNA: TGTGCCACCAGCAGAGCCGGAAACAATGAGCAGTTCTTC
CDR3: CATSRAGNNEQFF

D: TRBD2
V: TRBV6-6
length: 16
J: TRBJ2-2
size: .
DNA: TGTGCCAGCAGTCCCCGGACTAGCGGGATTAACGGGGAGCTGTTTTTT
CDR3: CASSPRTSGINGELFF

D: .
V: TRBV6-5
length: 16
J: TRBJ1-2
size: few
DNA: TGTGCCAGCAGTCAGTCCCGCCTAGGAGCTAACTATGGCTACACCTTC
CDR3: CASSQSRLGANYGYTF

D: TRBD1
V: TRBV12-5
length: 14
J: TRBJ1-4
size: once
DNA: TGTGCTAGTGGTACCGGGACAGGGATTGCAAAACTGTTTTTT
CDR3: CASGTGTGIAKLFF

D: .
V: TRBV15
length: 16
J: TRBJ1-3
size: .
DNA: TGTGCCACCAGCAGAGATCGATCCGGATCGGGAAACACCATATATTTT
CDR3: CATSRDRSGSGNTIYF

D: TRBD1
V: TRBV5-1
length: 14
J: TRBJ1-1
size: .
DNA: TGCGCCAGCAGTGGACAGGGTGATAGCACTGAAGCTTTCTTT
CDR3: CASSGQGDSTEAFF

D: TRBD1
V: TRBV18
length: 13
J: TRBJ2-7
size: .
DNA: TGTGCCAGCTCTCGACAGGGTCGGGACGAGCAGTACTTC
CDR3: CASSRQGRDEQYF

D: .
V: TRBV6-5
length: 15
J: TRBJ2-5
size: .
DNA: TGTGCCAGCAGTTACTCGGCAGGGGGGAGAGAGACCCAGTACTTC
CDR3: CASSYSAGGRETQYF

D: TRBD1
V: TRBV29-1
length: 12
J: TRBJ2-1
size: few
DNA: TGCAGCGCCAGACAGGGGGTCAATGAGCAGTTCTTC
CDR3: CSARQGVNEQFF

D: .
V: TRBV6-5
length: 14
J: TRBJ1-2
size: .
DNA: TGTGCCAGCCAGCCTTTTCAGGGAGGAGGCGGCTACACCTTC
CDR3: CASQPFQGGGGYTF

D: TRBD2
V: TRBV29-1
length: 13
J: TRBJ2-3
size: few
DNA: TGCAGCGTTGATGAGACCCCGGGAGGCCCGCAGTATTTT
CDR3: CSVDETPGGPQYF

D: TRBD1
V: TRBV6-2/TRBV6-3
length: 14
J: TRBJ1-5
size: .
DNA: TGTGCCAGCAGAGGTGACAGGGCTCATCAGCCCCAGCATTTT
CDR3: CASRGDRAHQPQHF

D: TRBD1
V: TRBV6-5
length: 14
J: TRBJ1-5
size: .
DNA: TGTGCCAGCAGATCTGACAGGGGAAATCAGCCCCAGCATTTT
CDR3: CASRSDRGNQPQHF

D: .
V: TRBV19
length: 13
J: TRBJ1-1
size: .
DNA: TGTGCCAGTAGTCTCGGGCTAGGCACTGAAGCTTTCTTT
CDR3: CASSLGLGTEAFF

D: TRBD1
V: TRBV19
length: 17
J: TRBJ1-5
size: .
DNA: TGTGCCAGTAGTATGTGGAGGGGGCTAGGTAGCAATCAGCCCCAGCATTTT
CDR3: CASSMWRGLGSNQPQHF

D: TRBD1
V: TRBV10-3
length: 13
J: TRBJ2-1
size: .
DNA: TGTGCCATCAGTAGACAGGGGGCCAATGAGCAGTTCTTC
CDR3: CAISRQGANEQFF

D: .
V: TRBV6-5
length: 15
J: TRBJ1-4
size: .
DNA: TGTGCCAAGCCGCCTAGGGACCATGGGGAGGAAAAACTGTTTTTT
CDR3: CAKPPRDHGEEKLFF

D: .
V: TRBV4-3
length: 15
J: TRBJ1-2
size: .
DNA: TGCGCCAGCAGCCAAGAGATGGGCCAGGGGCTTGGCTACACCTTC
CDR3: CASSQEMGQGLGYTF

D: .
V: TRBV6-6
length: 19
J: TRBJ1-5
size: few
DNA: TGTGCCAGCAGTTACAAGCGAATCACAGAGTTAAATAGCAATCAGCCCCAGCATTTT
CDR3: CASSYKRITELNSNQPQHF

D: .
V: TRBV19
length: 12
J: TRBJ1-1
size: .
DNA: TGTGCCAGTGGTATGGGTAACACTGAAGCTTTCTTT
CDR3: CASGMGNTEAFF

D: TRBD2
V: TRBV27
length: 16
J: TRBJ2-1
size: .
DNA: TGTGCCAGCACGCGCCTTCTAGCGGGAGGGCCAAGTGAGCAGTTCTTC
CDR3: CASTRLLAGGPSEQFF

D: TRBD1
V: TRBV29-1
length: 12
J: TRBJ1-2
size: .
DNA: TGCAGCGGTACAGGGGGCTCGGAGGGCTACACCTTC
CDR3: CSGTGGSEGYTF

D: .
V: TRBV20-1
length: 13
J: TRBJ1-5
size: .
DNA: TGCAGTGCTCTACAGGGACCGGGGCAGCCCCAGCATTTT
CDR3: CSALQGPGQPQHF

D: .
V: TRBV27
length: 14
J: TRBJ2-1
size: .
DNA: TGTGCCAGCAGTCTAGAGGCTAGGGTAAATGAGCAGTTCTTC
CDR3: CASSLEARVNEQFF

D: .
V: TRBV19
length: 15
J: TRBJ2-7
size: .
DNA: TGTGCCAGTAGTAGGCGGACCGGCAGGGAAAACGAGCAGTACTTC
CDR3: CASSRRTGRENEQYF

D: .
V: TRBV12-3/TRBV12-4
length: 14
J: TRBJ1-2
size: .
DNA: TGTGCCAGCAGTGGTCAACACGGGAACTATGGCTACACCTTC
CDR3: CASSGQHGNYGYTF